This T cell receptor (beta chain) is from a study of blood T cell repertoires in COVID-19. Study-wide background: The study drew acute and convalescent COVID-19 samples from the United States, Italy and Spain. Sources were T cells, B-cell-depleted T cells, or PBMCs; the material itself was cDNA or gDNA.

Only in-frame clones appear in the TCRdb table, and some are missing; sequencing was by immunoSEQ multiplex PCR. The table has roughly 100,000 clones, 70% to 90% seen once. Germline CDR1 is SQVTM and CDR2 is ANQGSEA. Germline trimming cut 7 bases from V and 4 bases from J; bases unmatched to any gene: 9. The CDR3 is 14 residues long. The TCR originated in a man in his fifties or sixties in a cohort sampled during active COVID-19. The chain recombines TRBV29-1 with TRBJ2-2; 7 nucleotides agree with TRBD1. Input material: peripheral blood. CDR3 nucleotides: TGCAGCGCTGCGACAGGGCCGAGCACCGGGGAGCTGTTTTTT. Its translation is CSAATGPSTGELFF.